Listed below are T cell receptor beta chains from one sample, sequenced in a study of follicular helper T cells after annual influenza vaccination. Sequencing used immunoSEQ multiplex PCR; TCRdb keeps in-frame clones, though not all of them. The sample carries around 6,200 clones, 84% recorded once. The specimen was CXCR5- memory CD4+ T cells sorted from blood, collected 7 days after influenza vaccination. Receptors originate from an adult who received the influenza vaccine. Each CDR3 is given without its conserved first and last residue. A row's size may be missing; if present it is once, few, many or a size class.

abundance	v_gene	j_gene	CDR3aa
NA	TRBV18	TRBJ2-1	ASSPEGGGGLQF
NA	TRBV5-1	TRBJ2-7	ASRASGGPYEQY
NA	TRBV5-1	TRBJ1-2	ASSRSGQGHGYT
NA	TRBV6-1	TRBJ2-7	ASSGGRQGGYEQY
NA	TRBV2	TRBJ2-7	ASSRDSELEQY
NA	TRBV18	TRBJ2-3	ASSPRTDRAGTQY
NA	TRBV7-2	TRBJ2-5	ASSPMRGRETQY
NA	TRBV7-2	TRBJ1-2	ASSRTGGSQYGYT
NA	TRBV7-6	TRBJ2-3	ASSARSGGAGGTDTQY
once	TRBV6-4	TRBJ1-4	ASSARQGEKLF
NA	TRBV19	TRBJ2-6	ASSIPAGANVLT
NA	TRBV11-3	TRBJ2-1	ASSPGTATNEQF
NA	TRBV7-9	TRBJ1-1	ASSLVDRMNTEAF
once	TRBV19	TRBJ1-3	ASSHRHYSGNTIY
NA	TRBV9	TRBJ2-5	ASSVGLAGEFETQY
NA	TRBV5-8	TRBJ2-7	ASSRGGRRDEQY
once	TRBV14	TRBJ2-3	ASSYRVSTDTQY
NA	TRBV10-1	TRBJ1-4	ASSESGGNEKLF
once	TRBV6-1	TRBJ1-6	ASTQAGTYNSPLH
NA	TRBV7-9	TRBJ2-1	ASTTGIGVRLDEQF
NA	TRBV28	TRBJ2-3	ASSASTQLLVTQY
NA	TRBV14	TRBJ2-5	ASSQEPQRLDVKTQY
NA	TRBV28	TRBJ2-5	ASSPGTSGRSRETQY
NA	TRBV27	TRBJ2-2	ASSLSTSGRSTGELF
once	TRBV11-2	TRBJ2-4	ASQGGGAKNIQY
once	TRBV7-8	TRBJ2-7	ASRRTSGYSYEQY
NA	TRBV28	TRBJ2-7	ASQLAGGVDEQY
NA	TRBV7-2	TRBJ2-7	ASSFDESGGNLQY
NA	TRBV7-9	TRBJ1-4	ASSNKGASNEKLF
NA	TRBV5-1	TRBJ2-7	ASSLGQESSYEQY
NA	TRBV28	TRBJ2-7	ASSFHGTSSYEQY
NA	TRBV9	TRBJ1-2	ASSRLSPGGYGYT
NA	TRBV11-2	TRBJ2-2	ASSLTGMNTGELF
NA	TRBV28	TRBJ2-6	ASRPRAGANVLT
NA	TRBV7-2	TRBJ2-1	ASSSYRLQF
NA	TRBV7-9	TRBJ2-7	ASSHLGRGLGEQY
NA	TRBV7-2	TRBJ1-2	ASSLESAGGYT
NA	TRBV30	TRBJ1-5	ACGQQGRNQPQH
NA	TRBV19	TRBJ2-2	ASSITGNTGELF
NA	TRBV5-1	TRBJ2-5	ASSAGTRPPETQY
NA	TRBV9	TRBJ2-1	ASSVIGTSGNEQF
NA	TRBV20-1	TRBJ2-1	SAISENGQF
NA	TRBV28	TRBJ2-7	ASSRQLEQY
NA	TRBV7-3	TRBJ2-2	ASSLGLGGELF
NA	TRBV19	TRBJ2-7	ASSMRGTANSYEQY
NA	TRBV4-1	TRBJ2-2	ASSQGQGAGIGELF
once	TRBV10-3	TRBJ1-6	AISENLHSPLH
NA	TRBV7-9	TRBJ1-2	ASSRDRGSYGYT